A selection of T cell receptor beta chains follows, all from one sample in a study of T cell changes during pregnancy in multiple sclerosis. Some clones are missing from TCRdb's copy, which holds only in-frame ones; the method was immunoSEQ multiplex PCR. The table records 80,000 to 100,000 clones, 90% of them present only once. This material consisted of peripheral blood, taken in the second trimester of pregnancy. The receptors were gathered from a female donor in good health, enrolled as a control in a pregnancy study. Each CDR3 is given with its conserved first and last residue. A D gene is named only where the DNA matches it firmly. Clone sizes are given selectively: once, few, many, or a class where the clone is expanded.

CDR3nt: TGTGCCAGTAGTATATGGGGAGGGGACGGCTACACCTTC; CDR3aa: CASSIWGGDGYTF; v_gene: TRBV19; j_gene: TRBJ1-2; abundance: NA; d_gene: NA
CDR3nt: TGTGCCAGCAGCTTAGGGCAGGGGAACCACGAGCAGTACTTC; CDR3aa: CASSLGQGNHEQYF; v_gene: TRBV7-9; j_gene: TRBJ2-7; abundance: NA; d_gene: NA
CDR3nt: TGTGCCAGTAGTGCAGGGACTAGCGGAAGCACAGATACGCAGTATTTT; CDR3aa: CASSAGTSGSTDTQYF; v_gene: TRBV19; j_gene: TRBJ2-3; abundance: NA; d_gene: TRBD2
CDR3nt: TGTGCCAGCAGCGCGGGACTAGCGGAAGAGACCCAGTACTTC; CDR3aa: CASSAGLAEETQYF; v_gene: TRBV7-8; j_gene: TRBJ2-5; abundance: once; d_gene: TRBD2
CDR3nt: TGCGCCAGCAGGGGCGGGGGCCAACTTAAAGAGACCCAGTACTTC; CDR3aa: CASRGGGQLKETQYF; v_gene: TRBV10-2; j_gene: TRBJ2-5; abundance: NA; d_gene: NA
CDR3nt: TGTGCCAGCAGCTTCGGGACTAGCGGGAGGGCCGGAAATGAGCAGTTCTTC; CDR3aa: CASSFGTSGRAGNEQFF; v_gene: TRBV7-6; j_gene: TRBJ2-1; abundance: NA; d_gene: TRBD2
CDR3nt: TGTGCCAGCAGCGGCACCGGGAATGAGCAGTTCTTC; CDR3aa: CASSGTGNEQFF; v_gene: TRBV7-2; j_gene: TRBJ2-1; abundance: NA; d_gene: NA
CDR3nt: TGTGCCAGCAGTGCAGGGGACAGGGGGACAGATACGCAGTATTTT; CDR3aa: CASSAGDRGTDTQYF; v_gene: TRBV2; j_gene: TRBJ2-3; abundance: NA; d_gene: TRBD1
CDR3nt: TGTGCCATCAGTGGGAATTCCGGGACAGTATATTCTGAAGCTTTCTTT; CDR3aa: CAISGNSGTVYSEAFF; v_gene: TRBV10-3; j_gene: TRBJ1-1; abundance: NA; d_gene: TRBD1
CDR3nt: TGTGCCAGCAGTGAAGGGGTCAGGGGGCGAGGAGAGACCCAGTACTTC; CDR3aa: CASSEGVRGRGETQYF; v_gene: TRBV6-1; j_gene: TRBJ2-5; abundance: NA; d_gene: TRBD1
CDR3nt: TGTGCCAGCAGTTACTCGGGGAGAGTGAACACTGAAGCTTTCTTT; CDR3aa: CASSYSGRVNTEAFF; v_gene: TRBV6-6; j_gene: TRBJ1-1; abundance: NA; d_gene: NA
CDR3nt: TGTGCCAGCAGTTCGACGACAGGGTCGGTTCTATACGAGCAGTACTTC; CDR3aa: CASSSTTGSVLYEQYF; v_gene: TRBV6-5; j_gene: TRBJ2-7; abundance: NA; d_gene: TRBD1
CDR3nt: TGCGCCAGCAGCCAAGATCCTACGGGAAACAATGAGCAGTTCTTC; CDR3aa: CASSQDPTGNNEQFF; v_gene: TRBV4-1; j_gene: TRBJ2-1; abundance: NA; d_gene: NA
CDR3nt: TGTGCCAGTAGTATAGGGGGGACAGGTTTCAATCAGCCCCAGCATTTT; CDR3aa: CASSIGGTGFNQPQHF; v_gene: TRBV19; j_gene: TRBJ1-5; abundance: NA; d_gene: TRBD1
CDR3nt: TGTGCCAGCAGCCAGACTCGTGAGCAGTTCTTC; CDR3aa: CASSQTREQFF; v_gene: TRBV14; j_gene: TRBJ2-1; abundance: NA; d_gene: NA
CDR3nt: TGTGCCAGCAGCCGTGTGGAGGCGTCGTACAATGAGCAGTTCTTC; CDR3aa: CASSRVEASYNEQFF; v_gene: TRBV5-6; j_gene: TRBJ2-1; abundance: NA; d_gene: NA
CDR3nt: TGTGCCAGCAGCCCTAGGCCAGGGGGCTCTGGAAACACCATATATTTT; CDR3aa: CASSPRPGGSGNTIYF; v_gene: TRBV7-2; j_gene: TRBJ1-3; abundance: NA; d_gene: TRBD1
CDR3nt: TGTGCCAGTAGGGACTCGACAGGAAGATACTATAATTCACCCCTCCACTTT; CDR3aa: CASRDSTGRYYNSPLHF; v_gene: TRBV19; j_gene: TRBJ1-6; abundance: NA; d_gene: NA
CDR3nt: TGTGCCAGCAGCTCGACCCAGGTTCAGCCCCAGCATTTT; CDR3aa: CASSSTQVQPQHF; v_gene: TRBV11-2; j_gene: TRBJ1-5; abundance: NA; d_gene: NA
CDR3nt: TGTGCCTGGAGCATGACAGGGGGAGGCTATGGCTACACCTTC; CDR3aa: CAWSMTGGGYGYTF; v_gene: TRBV30; j_gene: TRBJ1-2; abundance: NA; d_gene: TRBD1
CDR3nt: TGTGCCAGCTCACCTAGACTAGCGGTTGACGGGGAGCTGTTTTTT; CDR3aa: CASSPRLAVDGELFF; v_gene: TRBV18; j_gene: TRBJ2-2; abundance: NA; d_gene: TRBD2
CDR3nt: TGCAGTGCCCCACAGGAATATGGCTACACCTTC; CDR3aa: CSAPQEYGYTF; v_gene: TRBV20-1; j_gene: TRBJ1-2; abundance: NA; d_gene: NA
CDR3nt: TGCGCCAGCAGCCACACTACAGGGGCCGATGGCCACACCTTC; CDR3aa: CASSHTTGADGHTF; v_gene: TRBV4-3; j_gene: TRBJ1-2; abundance: NA; d_gene: TRBD1
CDR3nt: TGCGCCAGCAGCTCCGGACTAGCGGGGGTACAAGAGACCCAGTACTTC; CDR3aa: CASSSGLAGVQETQYF; v_gene: TRBV5-1; j_gene: TRBJ2-5; abundance: NA; d_gene: TRBD2
CDR3nt: TGTGCCAGCAGCTTAGTGGGCATAGTCTACGAGCAGTACTTC; CDR3aa: CASSLVGIVYEQYF; v_gene: TRBV7-2; j_gene: TRBJ2-7; abundance: NA; d_gene: NA
CDR3nt: TGTGCCAGCAGTGAAGGCTGGTACTATCAGCCCCAGCATTTT; CDR3aa: CASSEGWYYQPQHF; v_gene: TRBV6-1; j_gene: TRBJ1-5; abundance: NA; d_gene: NA
CDR3nt: TGTGCCTGGAGTGTTGAGGAAGAGACCCAGTACTTC; CDR3aa: CAWSVEEETQYF; v_gene: TRBV30; j_gene: TRBJ2-5; abundance: NA; d_gene: NA
CDR3nt: TGTGCCATCAGTGGGGGACAGGGCAATCAGCCCCAGCATTTT; CDR3aa: CAISGGQGNQPQHF; v_gene: TRBV10-3; j_gene: TRBJ1-5; abundance: NA; d_gene: TRBD1
CDR3nt: TGTGCCAGCAGTGCTCGTCAGCCCCAGCATTTT; CDR3aa: CASSARQPQHF; v_gene: TRBV6-1; j_gene: TRBJ1-5; abundance: NA; d_gene: NA
CDR3nt: TGTGCCAGCAGCACTCTTAGCGGGAGGGCCAGCACAGATACGCAGTATTTT; CDR3aa: CASSTLSGRASTDTQYF; v_gene: TRBV7-2; j_gene: TRBJ2-3; abundance: few; d_gene: TRBD2
CDR3nt: TGTGCCAGCAGCCAAGAGGCTAGCTTAATGATTACCCAGTACTTC; CDR3aa: CASSQEASLMITQYF; v_gene: TRBV14; j_gene: TRBJ2-5; abundance: NA; d_gene: NA
CDR3nt: TGCGCCAGCAGCCAAGTATTCGACAGGGGTGAAGCTTTCTTT; CDR3aa: CASSQVFDRGEAFF; v_gene: TRBV4-1; j_gene: TRBJ1-1; abundance: NA; d_gene: TRBD1
CDR3nt: TGTGCCAGCAGTTACACAGGGGAAAAACTGTTTTTT; CDR3aa: CASSYTGEKLFF; v_gene: TRBV6-5; j_gene: TRBJ1-4; abundance: NA; d_gene: NA
CDR3nt: TGTGCCACCAGAGACATGAACACTGAAGCTTTCTTT; CDR3aa: CATRDMNTEAFF; v_gene: TRBV19; j_gene: TRBJ1-1; abundance: NA; d_gene: NA
CDR3nt: TGTGCCAGCAAACCGGGACTAGCGGGAGCGGGCGAGCAGTACTTC; CDR3aa: CASKPGLAGAGEQYF; v_gene: TRBV6-6; j_gene: TRBJ2-7; abundance: NA; d_gene: TRBD2
CDR3nt: TGTGCCAGCAGCTTAAGCGGGAGATCCTACAATGAGCAGTTCTTC; CDR3aa: CASSLSGRSYNEQFF; v_gene: TRBV7-2; j_gene: TRBJ2-1; abundance: NA; d_gene: TRBD2
CDR3nt: TGTGCCAGCAGCTTAGTTGGGGGGGGTCGCAATCAGCCCCAGCATTTT; CDR3aa: CASSLVGGGRNQPQHF; v_gene: TRBV7-9; j_gene: TRBJ1-5; abundance: few; d_gene: NA
CDR3nt: TGCGCCAGCAGCCCAACTAGCGGGGCCTACGAGCAGTACTTC; CDR3aa: CASSPTSGAYEQYF; v_gene: TRBV5-1; j_gene: TRBJ2-7; abundance: NA; d_gene: TRBD2
CDR3nt: TGCGCCAGCAGCTTGGAGGGGTCGAACACCGGGGAGCTGTTTTTT; CDR3aa: CASSLEGSNTGELFF; v_gene: TRBV5-1; j_gene: TRBJ2-2; abundance: NA; d_gene: NA
CDR3nt: TGTGCCAGCAGCATGGACAGGGATGGCTACACCTTC; CDR3aa: CASSMDRDGYTF; v_gene: TRBV5-5; j_gene: TRBJ1-2; abundance: NA; d_gene: TRBD1
CDR3nt: TGTGCCAGCAGAAACGACAGGGTGTGGGAGAAGGGCACAGATACGCAGTATTTT; CDR3aa: CASRNDRVWEKGTDTQYF; v_gene: TRBV5-8; j_gene: TRBJ2-3; abundance: NA; d_gene: TRBD1
CDR3nt: TGTGCCAGCAGCCCGACCCAGGGGGCTGATGGCTACACCTTC; CDR3aa: CASSPTQGADGYTF; v_gene: TRBV7-8; j_gene: TRBJ1-2; abundance: NA; d_gene: TRBD1
CDR3nt: TGTGCCAGCAGTGAAGCACTCGGGTCTGGGGCCAACGTCCTGACTTTC; CDR3aa: CASSEALGSGANVLTF; v_gene: TRBV6-1; j_gene: TRBJ2-6; abundance: NA; d_gene: NA
CDR3nt: TGTGCCAGCAGTTACCCAACAGGTATAGATTCACCCCTCCACTTT; CDR3aa: CASSYPTGIDSPLHF; v_gene: TRBV6-6; j_gene: TRBJ1-6; abundance: NA; d_gene: NA
CDR3nt: TGTGCCAGCAGCACGGGACAGAAGAACACTGAAGCTTTCTTT; CDR3aa: CASSTGQKNTEAFF; v_gene: TRBV9; j_gene: TRBJ1-1; abundance: NA; d_gene: TRBD1
CDR3nt: TGTGCCAGCAGCCTTATGGACTCCCGACGAGCCGGGGAGCTGTTTTTT; CDR3aa: CASSLMDSRRAGELFF; v_gene: TRBV13; j_gene: TRBJ2-2; abundance: once; d_gene: NA
CDR3nt: TGTGCCAGTAACCCCAACACAGGGGATAATTCACCCCTCCACTTT; CDR3aa: CASNPNTGDNSPLHF; v_gene: TRBV19; j_gene: TRBJ1-6; abundance: NA; d_gene: TRBD1
CDR3nt: TGTGCCAGCAGTGACCGGAGACCCAGCTACAATGAGCAGTTCTTC; CDR3aa: CASSDRRPSYNEQFF; v_gene: TRBV2; j_gene: TRBJ2-1; abundance: NA; d_gene: NA
CDR3nt: TGTGCCAGCTCACTAAGACAGCAGCTTAGCACAGATACGCAGTATTTT; CDR3aa: CASSLRQQLSTDTQYF; v_gene: TRBV18; j_gene: TRBJ2-3; abundance: NA; d_gene: NA
CDR3nt: TGTGCCAGCAGCCTTACCAGGGGAATGAACACTGAAGCTTTCTTT; CDR3aa: CASSLTRGMNTEAFF; v_gene: TRBV7-2; j_gene: TRBJ1-1; abundance: NA; d_gene: NA
CDR3nt: TGTGCCAGCAGTGAAGTGAAGGGGGCTGACTATGGCTACACCTTC; CDR3aa: CASSEVKGADYGYTF; v_gene: TRBV6-1; j_gene: TRBJ1-2; abundance: NA; d_gene: TRBD1
CDR3nt: TGCAGCGTTGTGTTGGTCGGGAGGCGGGGGGCAGATACGCAGTATTTT; CDR3aa: CSVVLVGRRGADTQYF; v_gene: TRBV29-1; j_gene: TRBJ2-3; abundance: once; d_gene: TRBD2
CDR3nt: TGTGCCAGTCCCGGGACAGGGGGAAACACCGGGGAGCTGTTTTTT; CDR3aa: CASPGTGGNTGELFF; v_gene: TRBV18; j_gene: TRBJ2-2; abundance: once; d_gene: TRBD1
CDR3nt: TGCGCCAGCAGCTTGTCCGGGGTTAGCACAGATACGCAGTATTTT; CDR3aa: CASSLSGVSTDTQYF; v_gene: TRBV5-1; j_gene: TRBJ2-3; abundance: NA; d_gene: NA
CDR3nt: TGTGCCAGCAGCTTGGGATCCGGGCGCGGGCCCGAGCAGTACTTC; CDR3aa: CASSLGSGRGPEQYF; v_gene: TRBV5-5; j_gene: TRBJ2-7; abundance: NA; d_gene: NA
CDR3nt: TGTGCCAGCAGTCCCTACGACGTGGGGCGCGAGACCCAGTACTTC; CDR3aa: CASSPYDVGRETQYF; v_gene: TRBV27; j_gene: TRBJ2-5; abundance: NA; d_gene: NA
CDR3nt: TGCGCCAGCAGCTTGGTGGACAGGGTGGAGGGCTACTATAATTCACCCCTCCACTTT; CDR3aa: CASSLVDRVEGYYNSPLHF; v_gene: TRBV5-1; j_gene: TRBJ1-6; abundance: NA; d_gene: TRBD1
CDR3nt: TGTGCCAGTAGTCCCCAACAGGGATTGAGCACAGATACGCAGTATTTT; CDR3aa: CASSPQQGLSTDTQYF; v_gene: TRBV19; j_gene: TRBJ2-3; abundance: NA; d_gene: NA
CDR3nt: TGTGCCAGCAGCCCAACTAGCGGGAGTCAGCAGTTCTTC; CDR3aa: CASSPTSGSQQFF; v_gene: TRBV27; j_gene: TRBJ2-1; abundance: once; d_gene: TRBD2
CDR3nt: TGTGCCAGCTCACCCGATCGGACAGGGGCGGAAGCTTTCTTT; CDR3aa: CASSPDRTGAEAFF; v_gene: TRBV18; j_gene: TRBJ1-1; abundance: NA; d_gene: TRBD1